A single sample is the source of the 17 T cell receptor beta chains below, sequenced in a study of shared clonotypes between healthy human individuals (TCRdb year 2020). Receptors were amplified or captured by the immunoSEQ multiplex PCR assay. TCRdb took over this immuneACCESS table, retaining in-frame rearrangements with V and J assigned. Such tables are incomplete; in checked studies, under half of the missing clones stem from an unresolved V gene, and the remainder is unexplained. For this sample there are roughly 530,000 clones; about 95% appear just once. The ten most abundant clones make up approximately 0.06% of the sample. Sequencing was carried out using naive CD4+ T cells sorted from blood. This specimen's cell subset or site label, interpreted: CD45RA+ positively selected. The origin of the receptors is a woman in her twenties or thirties in good health.

The gene calls are TRBV9 and TRBJ2-7, with D tentatively TRBD2 (6 bases). The CDR3 consists of 14 residues. From germline, CDR1 is SGDLS and CDR2 YYNGEE. V lost 1 base, J lost 2 bases, and 10 bases lay in between. CDR3: CASSVSAGPYEQYF. In nucleotides, the CDR3 is TGTGCCAGCAGCGTATCCGCGGGACCCTACGAGCAGTACTTC.

This clone came up once. The chain has TRBV28 and TRBJ1-6, with D hard to call. From germline, CDR1 is MDHEN and CDR2 SYDVKM. The ends were cut back, 2 bases at V and 8 bases at J, with 16 bases in the middle. The length of the CDR3 is 16 residues. The CDR3 region has the DNA TGTGCCAGCAGTTTAAGCGGGCCTAACAGACATTCACCCCTCCACTTT. Translating it yields CASSLSGPNRHSPLHF.

The chain is built from TRBV6-1 and TRBJ2-7; either TRBD1 or TRBD2 may fit D (5 bases each). Germline V gives CDR1 MNHNS, CDR2 SASEGT. This CDR3 has 14 residues. Trimming cost V 4 bases and J 2 bases, with 12 bases left between them. CDR3 protein: CASSGGSEPYEQYF. CDR3 sequence (DNA): TGTGCCAGCAGTGGGGGGAGCGAACCCTACGAGCAGTACTTC.

The chain has TRBV4-1 and TRBJ2-2; D is undetermined. The CDR3 has 16 residues. Trimming cost V 0 bases and J 6 bases, with 14 bases left between them. Looked up from germline, CDR1 is MGHRA and CDR2 is YSYEKL. CDR3 sequence reads: CASSQDRASMAGELFF. CDR3 in DNA: TGCGCCAGCAGCCAAGATCGCGCTAGTATGGCCGGGGAGCTGTTTTTT.

V gene TRBV7-2 combines with J gene TRBJ1-4, with no clear D. The V gene lost 2 bases and the J gene lost 7 bases, with 2 bases spanning the gap. Looked up from germline, CDR1 is SGHTA and CDR2 is FQGNSA. The CDR3 sequence is 11 residues long. The CDR3 reads CASSLREKLFF. The CDR3 DNA is TGTGCCAGCAGCTTACGTGAAAAACTGTTTTTT. Full variable domain (outside the CDR3, taken from reference TRBV7-2 and TRBJ1-4): GAGVSQSPSNKVTEKGKDVELRCDPISGHTALYWYRQSLGQGLEFLIYFQGNSAPDKSGLPSDRFSAERTGGSVSTLTIQRTQQEDSAVYLCASSLREKLFFGSGTQLSVL.

This clone was observed a single time. The chain combines TRBV5-6 with TRBJ1-2; D unclear. Germline CDR1 SGHDT, CDR2 YYEEEE. V shed 2 bases and J shed 6 bases, with 11 bases lying between them. The CDR3 is 13 residues long. The CDR3 bases are TGTGCCAGCAGCTTAGGACGGAACAATGGCTACACCTTC. Protein sequence: CASSLGRNNGYTF. Combining the CDR3 with reference TRBV5-6 and TRBJ1-2 gives the whole variable domain DAGVTQSPTHLIKTRGQQVTLRCSPKSGHDTVSWYQQALGQGPQFIFQYYEEEERQRGNFPDRFSGHQFPNYSSELNVNALLLGDSALYLCASSLGRNNGYTFGSGTRLTVV.

The V and J genes are TRBV28 and TRBJ1-2; D is unresolved. CDR1 MDHEN and CDR2 SYDVKM come from the germline V gene. The ends were cut back, 5 bases at V and 6 bases at J, with 13 bases in the middle. The CDR3 totals 13 residues. The CDR3 DNA reads TGTGCCAGCAGTCAGACCGGGAGACATGGCTACACCTTC. It yields the protein CASSQTGRHGYTF.

CDR3 DNA: TGTGCCAGCAGCTTCGGGGGCAGCCCAACGGAAAAACTGTTTTTT. This codes for CASSFGGSPTEKLFF. The rearrangement uses TRBV9 and TRBJ1-4; tentative D call: TRBD1 (6 bases). The germline CDR1 and CDR2 sequences are SGDLS and YYNGEE. This CDR3 spans 15 amino acids. Trimming cost V 4 bases and J 8 bases, with 18 bases left between them.

The CDR3 coding sequence is TGTGCCAGCAGTGAGAGGCAGGGGTTCGCGAGCAATCAGCCCCAGCATTTT. This encodes CASSERQGFASNQPQHF. The chain employs TRBV2 and TRBJ1-5, with D maybe TRBD1 (6 bases). This CDR3 contains 17 residues. Germline V gene sequence: CDR1 SNHLY, CDR2 FYNNEI. V lost 3 bases to trimming and J lost 1 base, with 16 bases between them.

V is TRBV5-5 and J is TRBJ2-1; a weak D match, TRBD2 (5 bases). Trimming took 4 bases from V and 8 from J, leaving 16 bases between them. Germline V lookup: CDR1 SGHKS, CDR2 YYEKEE (reference sequence). There are 14 residues in the CDR3. CDR3: CASSPLSWGDEQFF. In nucleotides, the CDR3 is TGTGCCAGCAGCCCGCTAAGTTGGGGAGATGAGCAGTTCTTC.

The gene calls are TRBV19 and TRBJ1-1, with D perhaps TRBD1 (5 bases). Germline V CDR1 and CDR2: LNHDA, SQIVND (reference sequence). The CDR3 spans 13 residues. V was pared by 10 bases and J by 0 bases, with 12 bases between. The CDR3: CAILGPLNTEAFF. In nucleotides, the CDR3 is TGTGCCATTTTGGGACCGTTGAACACTGAAGCTTTCTTT. The full variable domain, completed using reference TRBV19 and TRBJ1-1, is DGGITQSPKYLFRKEGQNVTLSCEQNLNHDAMYWYRQDPGQGLRLIYYSQIVNDFQKGDIAEGYSVSREKKESFPLTVTSAQKNPTAFYLCAILGPLNTEAFFGQGTRLTVV.

The rearrangement joins TRBV6-5 to TRBJ2-1; D is uncertain. The CDR3 length is 15 residues. The ends were cut back, 8 bases at V and 0 bases at J, with 14 bases in the middle. CDR1 and CDR2 from the germline V gene are MNHEY and SVGAGI. The chain's CDR3 is CASSAILLSYNEQFF. In DNA, the CDR3 is TGTGCCAGCTCCGCGATTTTGCTCTCCTACAATGAGCAGTTCTTC.

The V gene is TRBV19, the J gene TRBJ2-1, with 10 bases aligning to TRBD2. The CDR3 extends over 16 amino acids. Germline V gene sequence: CDR1 LNHDA, CDR2 SQIVND (reference sequence). The V and J ends lost 5 bases and 4 bases, in that order; junction bases with no gene match: 8. As DNA, the CDR3 is TGTGCCAGTAGTTCCTCTAGCGGGAGAATGTACAATGAGCAGTTCTTC. Protein product: CASSSSSGRMYNEQFF.

This clone was seen once. The CDR3 here is CASSQNPTDTYEQYF. CDR3 sequence (DNA): TGCGCCAGCAGCCAGAACCCGACAGACACCTACGAGCAGTACTTC. The V gene is TRBV5-1, the J gene TRBJ2-7; possibly TRBD1 for D (5 bases). The CDR3 consists of 15 residues. Trimming left V 4 bases short and J 2 bases short, with 16 bases between. Germline assignment: CDR1 SGHRS and CDR2 YFSETQ. The whole variable domain, filled in from reference TRBV5-1 and TRBJ2-7, reads KAGVTQTPRYLIKTRGQQVTLSCSPISGHRSVSWYQQTPGQGLQFLFEYFSETQRNKGNFPGRFSGRQFSNSRSEMNVSTLELGDSALYLCASSQNPTDTYEQYFGPGTRLTVT.

The chain joins TRBV2 to TRBJ2-1; D is uncertain. From germline, CDR1 is SNHLY and CDR2 FYNNEI. This CDR3 spans 12 amino acids. The ends were cut back, 2 bases at V and 6 bases at J, with 5 bases in the middle. The CDR3 DNA follows: TGTGCCAGCAGTGAAAGCTCCAATGAGCAGTTCTTC. This sequence encodes CASSESSNEQFF.

CDR3 region: CASSPLGLKGLEQYF. The CDR3 DNA sequence: TGCGCCAGCAGCCCTCTTGGACTGAAGGGTTTAGAGCAGTACTTC. This chain uses TRBV5-1 with TRBJ2-7, with TRBD2 as a possible D gene (5 bases). Between the trimmed V and J ends, which lost 4 bases and 7 bases, there was a span of 21 bases. Germline V gene lookup returns CDR1 SGHRS and CDR2 YFSETQ. The CDR3 contains 15 residues. The variable domain in full, completed from reference TRBV5-1 and TRBJ2-7, reads KAGVTQTPRYLIKTRGQQVTLSCSPISGHRSVSWYQQTPGQGLQFLFEYFSETQRNKGNFPGRFSGRQFSNSRSEMNVSTLELGDSALYLCASSPLGLKGLEQYFGPGTRLTVT.

The CDR3 loop is CASRGQGVRTEAFF. The CDR3 DNA follows: TGTGCCAGCAGGGGACAGGGGGTAAGGACTGAAGCTTTCTTT. V is TRBV27 and J is TRBJ1-1, with TRBD1 matching 11 bases. Unmatched junction bases numbered 5, after V lost 6 bases and J lost 5 bases. Germline V gene sequence: CDR1 MNHEY, CDR2 SMNVEV (reference sequence). This CDR3 contains 14 residues.